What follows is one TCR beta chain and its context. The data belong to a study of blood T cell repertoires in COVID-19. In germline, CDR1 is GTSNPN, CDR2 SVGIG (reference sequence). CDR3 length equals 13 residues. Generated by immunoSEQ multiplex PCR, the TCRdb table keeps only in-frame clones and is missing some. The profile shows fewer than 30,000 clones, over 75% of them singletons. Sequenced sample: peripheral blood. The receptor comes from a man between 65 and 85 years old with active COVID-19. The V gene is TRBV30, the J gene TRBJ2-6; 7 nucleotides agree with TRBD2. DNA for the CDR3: TGTGCTCGGGGGGTCCCTGGGGCCAACGTCCTGACTTTC. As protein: CARGVPGANVLTF. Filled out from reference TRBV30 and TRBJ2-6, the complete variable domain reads SQTIHQWPATLVQPVGSPLSLECTVEGTSNPNLYWYRQAAGRGLQLLFYSVGIGQISSEVPQNLSASRPQDRQFILSSKKLLLSDSGFYLCARGVPGANVLTFGAGSRLTVL.